Sequencing of this T cell receptor beta chain was carried out in a study of tumor and adjacent non-tumor tissue in lung cancer. Background on the study: Some 4.2 million productive TCRbeta reads were obtained per sample on average.

A modified ARM-PCR protocol with three rounds of nested PCR amplified TCRbeta. TCRdb re-derived calls from the multiplex PCR reads in MiXCR, one entry per CDR3 protein. This repertoire shows 110,000 or so distinct CDR3 sequences, roughly three fifths found once; its top ten account for around a fifth. This clonotype was seen ten or more times. The antigen remains unidentified. Study-level results: Tumor repertoires had a smaller top 100 clone share than normal lung.

No cell sorting was done before RNA was extracted from the tissue. This non-tumor lung sample came from over 3 cm beyond the tumor edge. The sequencing sample was made of distant non-tumor lung tissue. This TCR was recovered from a man between 60 and 75 years old with non-small cell lung cancer.

The CDR3 loop is CASSTTRGGGQASYNEQFF. DNA for the CDR3: TGTGCCAGCAGTACTACACGGGGGGGCGGACAGGCCTCCTACAATGAGCAGTTCTTC. The chain recombines TRBV6-5 with TRBJ2-1; tentatively, D is TRBD2 (8 bases). V was trimmed by 5 bases and J by 0 bases, leaving 23 bases between them. Germline V gives CDR1 MNHEY, CDR2 SVGAGI. The length of the CDR3 is 19 residues.